Following are 28 T cell receptor beta chains from one sample sequenced in a study of T cells in Graves' hyperthyroidism and ophthalmopathy. TCR beta CDR3 region amplification was performed from RNA transcripts. The TCR CDR3 first-round RT-PCR relied on the HTBI primer set. TCRdb analysed the multiplex PCR reads with MiXCR anew, one entry per CDR3 protein. In the table there are about 640,000 distinct CDR3 sequences, 20% of which are singletons. The sample comprised blood. Every receptor here comes from a man under 40 with Graves' ophthalmopathy.

The chain uses TRBV5-8 and TRBJ2-2; D perhaps matches TRBD2 (6 bases). The V gene's germline CDR1 is SGHTS and CDR2 YDEGEE. Trimming took 9 bases from V and 4 from J, leaving 7 bases between them. There are 11 residues in the CDR3. CDR3 amino acids: CATGSTGELFF. The CDR3 coding sequence is TGTGCCACCGGGAGCACCGGGGAGCTGTTTTTT.

This clonotype was counted a few times. One base away lies a much larger clone, so this may be a sequencing read error. This sequence joins TRBV12-3 or TRBV12-4 and TRBJ1-1; 8 bases match TRBD1. CDR3 size: 14 residues. The CDR3 loop reads CASTPTGGATETFF. DNA for the CDR3: TGTGCCAGCACTCCCACAGGGGGTGCGACTGAAACTTTCTTT.

This clonotype was counted a few times. The chain links TRBV20-1 to TRBJ1-1; D ambiguous. Per germline, CDR1 DFQATT and CDR2 SNEGSKA (reference sequence). The CDR3 is 15 residues long. V was cut by 3 bases and J by 1 base, with 15 bases left in between. DNA of the CDR3: TGCAGTGCTAGGGCACGTGGACGGTCGAACACTGAAGCTTTCTTT. The encoded protein is CSARARGRSNTEAFF.

The chain has TRBV5-1 and TRBJ2-1, with TRBD2 matching over 13 bases. J was trimmed by 3 bases and V by 1 base; bases with no gene match: 1. Germline-derived CDR1 and CDR2 are SGHRS and YFSETQ. This CDR3 region has 16 residues. The CDR3 bases are TGCGCCAGCAGCTTGCGGACTAGCGGGAGCTACAATGAGCAGTTCTTC. It codes for CASSLRTSGSYNEQFF.

This sequence joins TRBV12-3 or TRBV12-4 and TRBJ2-5; TRBD1 aligns across 10 bases. The CDR3 sequence is 17 residues long. The V gene end was trimmed by 3 bases and the J gene end by 5 bases; junction bases not matched to a gene: 12. CDR3 sequence (DNA): TGTGCCAGCAGTTTTGGGACAGGGGTTTCTTTTCGGGAGACCCAGTACTTC. Amino acid sequence: CASSFGTGVSFRETQYF.

The chain uses TRBV28 and TRBJ1-1; D gene unclear. Germline CDR1 is MDHEN and CDR2 is SYDVKM. This CDR3 has 14 residues. With 4 bases removed from V and 1 base from J, the gap between germline ends came to 10 bases. The CDR3 DNA sequence: TGTGCCAGCAGTTCCCCTGGGGAGAACACTGAAGCTTTCTTT. Its translation is CASSSPGENTEAFF. Full variable domain (outside the CDR3, taken from reference TRBV28 and TRBJ1-1): DVKVTQSSRYLVKRTGEKVFLECVQDMDHENMFWYRQDPGLGLRLIYFSYDVKMKEKGDIPEGYSVSREKKERFSLILESASTNQTSMYLCASSSPGENTEAFFGQGTRLTVV.

V is TRBV9 and J is TRBJ2-7; 10 bases map to TRBD1. V shed 2 bases and J 3 bases; nucleotides not matched to a gene: 2. The length of the CDR3 is 14 residues. In germline, CDR1 is SGDLS, CDR2 YYNGEE. The CDR3 bases are TGTGCCAGCAGCGTTGGGACAGGGGACTACGAGCAGTACTTC. Encoded protein: CASSVGTGDYEQYF.

This clonotype appeared many times. V and J are TRBV5-1 and TRBJ2-1, with D tentatively TRBD1 (6 bases). V was shortened by 4 bases and J by 4 bases, with 12 bases between the two germline ends. This CDR3 has 14 residues. CDR1 SGHRS and CDR2 YFSETQ come from the germline V gene. The CDR3 region has the DNA TGCGCCAGCAGCACCGGACAGATTTACAATGAGCAGTTCTTC. Its protein is CASSTGQIYNEQFF.

Only a few counts were recorded for this clonotype. The chain couples TRBV4-2 to TRBJ2-3, with 8 positions matching TRBD1. This CDR3 contains 17 residues. V gave up 5 bases and J gave up 4 bases; unmatched junction bases: 14. In germline, CDR1 is LGHNA, CDR2 YNFKEQ. CDR3 sequence reads: CASSTSYRDRNPDTQYF. CDR3 DNA sequence: TGTGCCAGCAGCACGAGCTACCGGGACAGGAATCCAGATACGCAGTATTTT.

The chain is built from TRBV30 and TRBJ2-2; the D gene is possibly TRBD2 (6 bases). There are 14 residues in the CDR3. V lost 5 bases and J 4 bases, leaving 14 bases between the germline ends. In germline, CDR1 is GTSNPN, CDR2 SVGIG (reference sequence). For the CDR3, the DNA is TGTGCCTGGGGACCCGCGGGACCCACCGGGGAGCTGTTTTTT. Translation: CAWGPAGPTGELFF.

V and J are TRBV12-3 or TRBV12-4 and TRBJ2-1; 9 nucleotides line up with TRBD2. This CDR3 comprises 16 residues. V shed 6 bases, J shed 5 bases, and the junction held 11 bases outside the gene matches. CDR3 nucleotide sequence: TGTGCCAGCAGCCGACGTAGCGGGAGTTTCGACAATGAGCAGTTCTTC. This sequence encodes CASSRRSGSFDNEQFF.

The V and J genes are TRBV18 and TRBJ2-7; perhaps D is TRBD1 or TRBD2 (6 bases each). Trimming pared 3 bases from V and 2 bases from J, leaving 11 bases between. The CDR3 contains 14 residues. The germline CDR1 and CDR2 sequences are KGHSH and LQKENI. The CDR3 is CASSPEGHAYEQYF. Here the CDR3 DNA reads TGTGCCAGCTCACCGGAGGGACATGCCTACGAGCAGTACTTC.

V is TRBV5-1 and J is TRBJ1-2; 7 bases map to TRBD1. The V and J ends lost 2 bases and 8 bases, in that order; junction bases with no gene match: 12. The germline CDR1 and CDR2 sequences are SGHRS and YFSETQ. The CDR3 is 15 amino acids. CDR3 sequence: CASSLRQGSAQGYTF. The CDR3 bases are TGCGCCAGCAGCTTAAGACAGGGATCCGCACAGGGCTACACCTTC.

The chain links TRBV28 to TRBJ2-1; D is ambiguous. Germline CDR1 reads MDHEN; CDR2 reads SYDVKM. Trimming shortened V by 5 bases and J by 0 bases, and 14 bases separated the two germline ends. The CDR3 runs 16 residues. The chain's CDR3 is CASSASDIFSYNEQFF. The CDR3, as DNA: TGTGCCAGCAGTGCGTCAGACATTTTCTCCTACAATGAGCAGTTCTTC. Using reference TRBV28 and TRBJ2-1 for the parts outside the CDR3, the full variable domain is DVKVTQSSRYLVKRTGEKVFLECVQDMDHENMFWYRQDPGLGLRLIYFSYDVKMKEKGDIPEGYSVSREKKERFSLILESASTNQTSMYLCASSASDIFSYNEQFFGPGTRLTVL.

This clonotype was seen repeatedly, ten times or more. The chain combines TRBV11-2 with TRBJ2-5; TRBD1 matches 8 bases. V gave up 4 bases and J gave up 4 bases; unmatched junction bases: 5. The CDR3 has 14 residues. The germline V gene has CDR1 SGHAT and CDR2 FQNNGV. DNA of the CDR3: TGTGCCAGCAGCTCTACCGGGACAGGAGAGACCCAGTACTTC. This translates into CASSSTGTGETQYF. The full variable domain, its missing parts supplied by reference TRBV11-2 and TRBJ2-5, is EAGVAQSPRYKIIEKRQSVAFWCNPISGHATLYWYQQILGQGPKLLIQFQNNGVVDDSQLPKDRFSAERLKGVDSTLKIQPAKLEDSAVYLCASSSTGTGETQYFGPGTRLLVL.

This clonotype has more than one count but fewer than ten. DNA of the CDR3: TGCAGCGTTGGGGGTGGTGGGAATGAGCAGTTCTTC. Translating it yields CSVGGGGNEQFF. This chain connects TRBV29-1 to TRBJ2-1; no reliable D call. V was trimmed by 4 bases and J by 7 bases, leaving 11 bases between them. The CDR3 consists of 12 residues. CDR1 is SQVTM, CDR2 ANQGSEA, per germline.

This clonotype was detected only a few times. The chain links TRBV7-9 to TRBJ2-7; unclear D gene. The V and J ends lost 7 bases and 6 bases respectively, with 16 bases between them. The germline gives CDR1 SEHNR, CDR2 FQNEAQ (reference sequence). The CDR3 runs to 13 residues. DNA of the CDR3: TGTGCCAGCACCCTAGGAGTAGCCTCCGAGCAGTACTTC. Protein sequence: CASTLGVASEQYF.

This clonotype was counted a single time. This rearrangement joins TRBV10-3 to TRBJ2-5; D remains ambiguous. Per the germline V gene, CDR1 is ENHRY and CDR2 is SYGVKD. The CDR3 has 12 amino acids. Trimming shortened V by 3 bases and J by 2 bases, and 4 bases separated the two germline ends. This CDR3 is CAISEIQETQYF. In DNA form, the CDR3 reads TGTGCCATCAGTGAAATTCAAGAGACCCAGTACTTC.

This clonotype is a singleton in its sample. This chain connects TRBV29-1 to TRBJ2-5; D remains ambiguous. The CDR3 runs 12 residues. Germline V lookup: CDR1 SQVTM, CDR2 ANQGSEA. Between the trimmed V and J ends, which lost 0 bases and 5 bases, there was a span of 7 bases. CDR3 amino acids: CSVEEIGETQYF. The CDR3 nucleotides read TGCAGCGTTGAAGAGATCGGGGAGACCCAGTACTTC.

Notes on this clonotype: One end of the junction is discordant with germline, which a read error may explain. The chain is built from TRBV13 and TRBJ1-2; perhaps TRBD1 as D (6 bases). This CDR3 is 15 amino acids long. In germline, CDR1 is PRHDT, CDR2 FYEKMQ (reference sequence). The CDR3 protein is CASSQTDRSYYGYTF. Written as DNA, the CDR3 is TGCGCCAGCAGTCAAACTGACAGGTCTTACTATGGCTACACCTTC.

This clonotype was counted many times. The chain joins TRBV28 to TRBJ2-7; no firm D call. Germline V gives CDR1 MDHEN, CDR2 SYDVKM. V was cut by 3 bases and J by 6 bases, with 9 bases left in between. The length of the CDR3 is 12 residues. The CDR3 sequence is CASSFSVGEQYF. The CDR3 nucleotides are TGTGCCAGCAGTTTCTCAGTCGGCGAGCAGTACTTC.

This clonotype has a count of ten or more. The rearrangement joins TRBV18 to TRBJ2-7, with TRBD2 identical over 7 bases. Losses at the gene ends were 6 bases for V and 3 bases for J; bases not matched to a gene: 8. CDR1 is KGHSH and CDR2 is LQKENI in the germline V gene. This CDR3 has 14 amino acids. The CDR3 nucleotides are TGTGCCAGCTCTCAACGGAGGGAGGGCTACGAGCAGTACTTC. It codes for CASSQRREGYEQYF.

The chain recombines TRBV10-3 with TRBJ1-2; D is unclear. This CDR3 region has 12 residues. Trimming stripped 7 bases from V and 6 bases from J, with 12 bases between. The germline V gene has CDR1 ENHRY and CDR2 SYGVKD. The CDR3 nucleotides read TGTGCCATCAAATCCGTAACGAATGGCTACACCTTC. It codes for CAIKSVTNGYTF.

V usage is TRBV5-1 and J usage is TRBJ2-4, with TRBD1 as a possible D gene (5 bases). CDR3 size: 15 residues. The V and J ends lost 4 bases and 6 bases respectively, with 17 bases between them. The germline V gene encodes CDR1 SGHRS and CDR2 YFSETQ. The CDR3 DNA is TGCGCCAGCAGCCAAGGGGAACAGACGGGAAACATTCAGTACTTC. Translating it yields CASSQGEQTGNIQYF.

This clonotype was counted once. A read error may be the cause here, since a much bigger clone is one base away. The rearrangement joins TRBV11-2 to TRBJ1-3; TRBD1 agrees at 9 bases. Germline V lookup: CDR1 SGHAT, CDR2 FQNNGV. CDR3 length: 14 amino acids. J was trimmed by 11 bases and V by 5 bases; bases with no gene match: 10. The CDR3 sequence: CASSKGTGTNAIYF. CDR3 nucleotide sequence: TGTGCCAGCAGCAAAGGGACAGGGACGAACGCCATATATTTT. Filled out from reference TRBV11-2 and TRBJ1-3, the complete variable domain reads EAGVAQSPRYKIIEKRQSVAFWCNPISGHATLYWYQQILGQGPKLLIQFQNNGVVDDSQLPKDRFSAERLKGVDSTLKIQPAKLEDSAVYLCASSKGTGTNAIYFGEGSWLTVV.

This clonotype came up a few times. This CDR3 is CASSLGERTEAFF. DNA of the CDR3: TGTGCCAGTAGTCTGGGGGAGAGAACTGAAGCTTTCTTT. The chain uses TRBV19 and TRBJ1-1, with TRBD1 as a possible D gene (5 bases). V lost 5 bases, J lost 5 bases, and 12 bases lay in between. Per germline, CDR1 LNHDA and CDR2 SQIVND (reference sequence). This CDR3 comprises 13 residues.

The V and J genes are TRBV30 and TRBJ2-7; the D gene could be TRBD1 or TRBD2 (5 bases each). Germline CDR1 and CDR2: GTSNPN and SVGIG (reference sequence). The CDR3 totals 14 residues. V was pared by 2 bases and J by 4 bases, with 15 bases between. CDR3 nucleotides: TGTGCCTGGAGTTCCGGGACGGAGGCTTACGAGCAGTACTTC. It codes for CAWSSGTEAYEQYF. Based on the CDR3 plus reference TRBV30 and TRBJ2-7, the full variable domain is SQTIHQWPATLVQPVGSPLSLECTVEGTSNPNLYWYRQAAGRGLQLLFYSVGIGQISSEVPQNLSASRPQDRQFILSSKKLLLSDSGFYLCAWSSGTEAYEQYFGPGTRLTVT.

This clonotype came up many times. V gene TRBV3-1 combines with J gene TRBJ2-7; TRBD1 is a possible D gene (6 bases). Deletions cut 6 bases from V and 2 bases from J, with 11 bases between. This CDR3 has 13 residues. From germline, CDR1 is LGHDT and CDR2 YNNKEL (reference sequence). CDR3 nucleotide sequence: TGTGCCAGCAGTACTCGGACAGCCTACGAGCAGTACTTC. This encodes CASSTRTAYEQYF.